This T cell receptor beta chain was documented in a study of CD8 T cells in ankylosing spondylitis. Findings and caveats of the study: Enrichment of disease-linked clones was reportedly significant in matched ankylosing spondylitis synovial fluid. A TCR beta motif of several highly homologous variants seemed to mark ankylosing spondylitis blood. Reactive arthritis synovial fluid and blood were previously reported to contain some motif variants.

The CDR3 spans 15 residues. The V and J ends lost 5 bases and 4 bases, in that order; junction bases with no gene match: 12. Per the germline V gene, CDR1 is SGHRS and CDR2 is YFSETQ. This clonotype has just a few counts. The antigen is unknown. Making the TCR beta libraries involved quantitative 5'-RACE with molecular barcodes. TCRdb re-analysed the 5' RACE reads in MiXCR, keeping a single row per CDR3 protein. The sample carries around 120,000 distinct CDR3 sequences, roughly 13% recorded once. The specimen sequenced was blood, either unsorted or a sorted T cell fraction (not recorded which). The genes are TRBV5-1 and TRBJ2-7, with 7 bases identical to TRBD1. The sequence came from a female donor with ankylosing spondylitis or in good health (not recorded which). CDR3 sequence: CASSHTGTEKYEQYF. As DNA, the CDR3 is TGCGCCAGCAGTCACACCGGGACAGAGAAATACGAGCAGTACTTC.